A selection of T cell receptor beta chains follows, all from one sample in a study of blood T cell repertoires in COVID-19. Clones were read by immunoSEQ multiplex PCR, and TCRdb kept only the in-frame ones, dropping some. The profile shows approximately 100,000 clones, 70% to 90% of them singletons. The sequenced material came from peripheral blood. The receptors were sampled from a human donor in a cohort sampled during active COVID-19. Each CDR3 is given with its conserved first and last residue. D genes are given only for firm matches. A row's size may be missing; if present it is once, few, many or a size class.

V gene	J gene	D gene	clone size	CDR3 protein	CDR3 DNA
TRBV3-1/TRBV3-2	TRBJ2-3	TRBD2	.	CASSPLAGSTDTQYF	TGTGCCAGCAGCCCCCTAGCGGGGAGCACAGATACGCAGTATTTT
TRBV6-2/TRBV6-3	TRBJ2-2	TRBD2	.	CASSYFPSGGAFGELFF	TGTGCCAGCAGTTACTTCCCTAGCGGGGGGGCTTTCGGGGAGCTGTTTTTT
TRBV24-1	TRBJ2-1	TRBD1	.	CATSAPDRGPYNEQFF	TGTGCCACCAGTGCCCCGGACAGGGGGCCTTACAATGAGCAGTTCTTC
TRBV24-1	TRBJ1-2	TRBD1	.	CATSEGDRVGGYTF	TGTGCCACCAGTGAGGGGGACAGGGTCGGTGGCTACACCTTC
TRBV2	TRBJ2-7	.	.	CASSFDDYSYEQYF	TGTGCCAGCAGTTTTGATGACTATTCCTACGAGCAGTACTTC
TRBV30	TRBJ2-7	.	many	CAWSVTALYEQYF	TGTGCCTGGAGTGTAACAGCTCTATACGAGCAGTACTTC
TRBV7-3	TRBJ1-1	.	.	CASSVGHQNTEAFF	TGTGCCAGCAGCGTGGGACACCAGAACACTGAAGCTTTCTTT
TRBV7-9	TRBJ1-1	TRBD1	once	CASSTTRQGFTEAFF	TGTGCCAGCAGCACGACTCGACAGGGTTTCACTGAAGCTTTCTTT
TRBV5-1	TRBJ2-2	.	.	CASSFSTGSTGELFF	TGCGCCAGCAGCTTCTCTACAGGGTCGACCGGGGAGCTGTTTTTT
TRBV29-1	TRBJ2-3	TRBD1	few	CSGGTGADTQYF	TGCAGCGGAGGGACAGGGGCAGATACGCAGTATTTT
TRBV3-1/TRBV3-2	TRBJ2-7	TRBD1	few	CASSPPGQGYEQYF	TGTGCCAGCAGCCCACCGGGACAGGGCTACGAGCAGTACTTC
TRBV6-6	TRBJ1-2	.	once	CASSGEDYGYTF	TGTGCCAGCAGCGGAGAGGACTATGGCTACACCTTC
TRBV24-1	TRBJ1-4	.	.	CATSEGGYATNEKLFF	TGTGCCACCAGTGAGGGAGGTTATGCAACTAATGAAAAACTGTTTTTT
TRBV7-9	TRBJ1-1	.	once	CASSLVGGSTEAFF	TGTGCCAGCAGCTTAGTAGGGGGTAGTACTGAAGCTTTCTTT
TRBV6-5	TRBJ2-7	.	medium-sized	CASTRSLQEQYF	TGTGCCAGCACGAGGAGTCTTCAGGAGCAGTACTTC
TRBV7-2	TRBJ1-2	.	few	CASSLARGDAGYTF	TGTGCCAGCAGCTTAGCGCGGGGCGACGCTGGCTACACCTTC
TRBV7-8	TRBJ2-7	.	.	CASSPAGSPAYEQYF	TGTGCCAGCAGCCCGGCGGGCAGCCCCGCCTACGAGCAGTACTTC
TRBV7-8	TRBJ2-1	TRBD2	once	CASSTRTSGRAHVTTSYNEQFF	TGTGCCAGCAGCACCCGGACTAGCGGGAGGGCTCATGTTACGACCTCCTACAATGAGCAGTTCTTC
TRBV6-2/TRBV6-3	TRBJ2-7	.	.	CASSWGGSGYEQYF	TGTGCCAGCAGTTGGGGCGGCTCTGGCTACGAGCAGTACTTC
TRBV6-5	TRBJ1-5	.	once	CASSGDIGHQPQHF	TGTGCCAGCAGCGGGGACATTGGTCATCAGCCCCAGCATTTT
TRBV30	TRBJ2-2	.	few	CAWSVGGHTGELFF	TGTGCCTGGAGTGTAGGAGGCCACACCGGGGAGCTGTTTTTT
TRBV7-9	TRBJ1-6	.	few	CASRPRVGQASPLHF	TGTGCCAGCAGGCCCCGCGTGGGTCAGGCCTCACCCCTCCACTTT
TRBV10-3	TRBJ2-3	.	.	CAISARGTTDTQYF	TGTGCCATCAGTGCCCGGGGAACCACAGATACGCAGTATTTT
TRBV6-6	TRBJ2-4	.	.	CASSYGGGRNIQYF	TGTGCCAGCAGTTACGGCGGGGGCAGGAACATTCAGTACTTC
TRBV5-1	TRBJ2-7	.	few	CASSLEKGDPYEQYF	TGCGCCAGCAGCTTGGAAAAGGGAGACCCTTACGAGCAGTACTTC
TRBV6-5	TRBJ2-2	TRBD2	.	CASSPTSGRSGELFF	TGTGCCAGCAGTCCAACTAGCGGGAGGAGCGGGGAGCTGTTTTTT